One and the same sample provided the 17 T cell receptor beta chains below, sequenced in a study of blood T cell repertoires in COVID-19. TCRdb keeps only in-frame clones here, not all; method: immunoSEQ multiplex PCR. The data hold some 500,000 clones, with roughly 90% observed a single time. The source material was PBMCs or T cells enriched from blood (not recorded which). Receptors were obtained from a woman in her thirties or forties who had recovered from COVID-19.

CDR3 in amino acids: CASSESWSQETQYF. CDR3 sequence (DNA): TGCGCCAGCAGTGAGTCGTGGAGCCAAGAGACCCAGTACTTC. This rearrangement joins TRBV10-1 to TRBJ2-5; D is ambiguous. V was clipped by 0 bases and J by 1 base, with 6 bases between them. CDR1 and CDR2 from the germline V gene are WNHNN and SYGVQD (reference sequence). The CDR3 contains 14 residues.

The chain carries TRBV11-2 and TRBJ2-1; 13 bases align to TRBD2. V gave up 5 bases and J gave up 8 bases; unmatched junction bases: 9. The CDR3 has 16 residues. Per the germline V gene, CDR1 is SGHAT and CDR2 is FQNNGV. The CDR3 region is CASSTRTSGSRHEQFF. The DNA of the CDR3 is TGTGCCAGCAGCACTCGGACTAGCGGGAGTAGACATGAGCAGTTCTTC.

V is TRBV5-1 and J is TRBJ2-5; a weak D match, TRBD2 (6 bases). The CDR3 loop spans 14 amino acids. Germline V gene data show CDR1 as SGHRS and CDR2 as YFSETQ. The V gene lost 3 bases and the J gene lost 1 base, with 10 bases spanning the gap. The CDR3 DNA is TGCGCCAGCAGCTGGGGGGTTCTCCAAGAGACCCAGTACTTC. Its protein is CASSWGVLQETQYF.

The V call is TRBV10-3, the J call TRBJ2-1; possibly TRBD1 for D (5 bases). V lost 10 bases, J lost 5 bases, and 12 bases lay in between. The length of the CDR3 is 12 residues. Germline CDR1 ENHRY, CDR2 SYGVKD. CDR3 sequence: CATSDSNNEQFF. The CDR3 DNA reads as TGTGCCACCTCAGACAGCAACAATGAGCAGTTCTTC.

The CDR3 bases are TGCAGCGTTGGGAGGACAGGGGGTGGGACAGATACGCAGTATTTT. It yields the protein CSVGRTGGGTDTQYF. The chain has TRBV29-1 and TRBJ2-3, with 10 positions matching TRBD1. V shed 4 bases and J 3 bases; nucleotides not matched to a gene: 7. The CDR3 runs 15 residues. Per germline, CDR1 SQVTM and CDR2 ANQGSEA.

The chain joins TRBV4-2 to TRBJ2-3; D ambiguous. Germline-derived CDR1 and CDR2 are LGHNA and YNFKEQ. V dropped 0 bases and J dropped 1 base, with 5 bases sitting between them. The CDR3 has 14 residues. The CDR3 DNA follows: TGTGCCAGCAGCCAAGACCGTGGCACAGATACGCAGTATTTT. Protein: CASSQDRGTDTQYF.

The CDR3 nucleotides read TGTGCCACCAGTGAAATGACAGCGGGGTTGGGCTACGAGCAGTACTTC. This gives the protein CATSEMTAGLGYEQYF. The rearrangement joins TRBV24-1 to TRBJ2-7; 7 nucleotides align to TRBD2. The J segment lost 3 bases and the V segment lost 4 bases, leaving 11 bases of the junction unmatched. Germline V lookup: CDR1 KGHDR, CDR2 SFDVKD. The CDR3 has 16 amino acids.

The chain joins TRBV6-2 or TRBV6-3 to TRBJ2-1; perhaps TRBD2 as D (8 bases). Trimming removed 0 bases from V and 12 bases from J, with 18 bases in between. Germline V gene lookup returns CDR1 MNHEY and CDR2 SVGEGT. This CDR3 comprises 15 residues. The DNA for the CDR3 is TGTGCCAGCAGTTACTCGGGACTAGTAGGGGGCGGGCAGTTCTTC. Protein product: CASSYSGLVGGGQFF.

The sample holds one count of this clone. This chain joins TRBV29-1 and TRBJ2-1; TRBD2 is a possible D gene (7 bases). There are 17 residues in the CDR3. The germline V gene has CDR1 SQVTM and CDR2 ANQGSEA. The ends were cut back, 2 bases at V and 7 bases at J, with 24 bases in the middle. CDR3 sequence reads: CSVELAVKGVRFNEQFF. CDR3 nucleotides: TGCAGCGTTGAACTAGCGGTGAAGGGGGTACGTTTTAATGAGCAGTTCTTC.

The gene calls are TRBV3-1 (or the pseudogene TRBV3-2) and TRBJ2-7, with TRBD2 matching over 11 bases. Per germline, CDR1 LGHDT and CDR2 YNNKEL (reference sequence). Germline trimming cut 1 base from V and 4 bases from J; bases unmatched to any gene: 9. The CDR3 loop spans 17 amino acids. CDR3 DNA sequence: TGTGCCAGCAGCCAAGTACCACAGACTAGCGGGGCATACGAGCAGTACTTC. Translating gives CASSQVPQTSGAYEQYF.

A single count supports this clone. The rearrangement uses TRBV14 and TRBJ1-1; D is undetermined. In germline, CDR1 is SGHDN, CDR2 FVKESK. The CDR3 length is 16 residues. V dropped 1 base and J dropped 1 base, with 13 bases sitting between them. The CDR3 DNA is TGTGCCAGCAGCCAAGTTTGGCCGGGAGGGAACACTGAAGCTTTCTTT. The encoded protein is CASSQVWPGGNTEAFF.

This chain joins TRBV4-3 and TRBJ2-3; a possible D gene is TRBD2 (5 bases). The CDR3 has 17 amino acids. CDR1 is LGHNA and CDR2 is YSLEER in the germline V gene. V lost 1 base, J lost 3 bases, and 17 bases lay in between. In DNA, the CDR3 is TGCGCCAGCAGCCAAGGGGTAGTAGGGAGTCTAACAGATACGCAGTATTTT. Its translation is CASSQGVVGSLTDTQYF.

The chain combines TRBV27 with TRBJ2-7, with D possibly being TRBD1 (6 bases). CDR1 is MNHEY, CDR2 SMNVEV, per germline (reference sequence). CDR3 length: 16 amino acids. The V gene lost 5 bases and the J gene lost 0 bases, with 17 bases spanning the gap. CDR3 residues: CASSPFGQRSSYEQYF. CDR3 DNA sequence: TGTGCCAGCAGTCCTTTCGGACAGAGAAGCTCCTACGAGCAGTACTTC.

V and J are TRBV6-6 and TRBJ2-3, with TRBD1 matching over 7 bases. The trim removed 6 bases at V and 8 bases at J, leaving 17 bases unmatched. The CDR3 covers 16 residues. CDR1 and CDR2 from the germline V gene are MNHNY and SVGAGI (reference sequence). CDR3 in DNA: TGTGCCAGCAGCCTCTACAGGGGCCGCCGGTTAGGTACGCAGTATTTT. It yields the protein CASSLYRGRRLGTQYF.

The chain joins TRBV19 to TRBJ1-5; 9 bases fit TRBD1. The CDR3 loop spans 18 amino acids. V was pared by 3 bases and J by 0 bases, with 9 bases of the junction left unmatched. Germline V gives CDR1 LNHDA, CDR2 SQIVND (reference sequence). The CDR3 spells CASSIWTGALYSNQPQHF. CDR3 sequence (DNA): TGTGCCAGTAGTATTTGGACAGGGGCCTTATATAGCAATCAGCCCCAGCATTTT. The whole variable domain, remainder taken from reference TRBV19 and TRBJ1-5, is DGGITQSPKYLFRKEGQNVTLSCEQNLNHDAMYWYRQDPGQGLRLIYYSQIVNDFQKGDIAEGYSVSREKKESFPLTVTSAQKNPTAFYLCASSIWTGALYSNQPQHFGDGTRLSIL.

The V and J genes are TRBV5-1 and TRBJ2-7, with 10 bases lining up with TRBD2. The CDR3 spans 15 residues. Germline V gene data show CDR1 as SGHRS and CDR2 as YFSETQ. The V and J ends lost 0 bases and 6 bases, in that order; junction bases with no gene match: 6. CDR3 in amino acids: CASSLGSGGAGEQYF. DNA for the CDR3: TGCGCCAGCAGCTTGGGGAGCGGGGGGGCCGGCGAGCAGTACTTC.

The sample holds a few counts of this clone. V and J are TRBV3-1 (or the pseudogene TRBV3-2) and TRBJ1-2, with 7 bases that match TRBD1. CDR1 is LGHDT and CDR2 is YNNKEL in the germline V gene (reference sequence). The V segment lost 5 bases and the J segment 6 bases; nucleotides outside the gene matches: 9. The CDR3 sequence is 14 residues long. The CDR3 bases are TGTGCCAGCAGCGGCCGACAGGGTGATGATGGCTACACCTTC. It is translated as CASSGRQGDDGYTF.